The 19 T cell receptor beta chains below were found in one sample sequenced in a study of cytomegalovirus exposure and HLA in healthy donors. PCR was performed using 60 Vbeta and 13 Jbeta primers. TCRdb's copy holds only in-frame clones and misses some; the assay was immunoSEQ multiplex PCR. The table records some 190,000 clones, 85% of them present only once. Sequenced sample: PBMCs. These receptors all come from a boy aged 2 to 10 in good health and CMV-seronegative.

J is TRBJ2-1 and V is TRBV2, with D possibly matching TRBD1 (5 bases). The germline V and J ends were trimmed by 10 bases and 10 bases, with 14 bases remaining between them. Germline V gives CDR1 SNHLY, CDR2 FYNNEI. This CDR3 is 11 amino acids long. This CDR3 is CATITGQEQFF. CDR3 bases: TGTGCCACAATAACAGGCCAGGAGCAGTTCTTC.

About this clone itself: One junction end does not reproduce the germline sequence, and a read error may be involved. The sample holds other DNA sequences that translate to the same CDR3. This chain joins TRBV7-8 and TRBJ1-2, with 8 bases matching TRBD1. The germline gives CDR1 SGHVS, CDR2 FQNEAQ. The CDR3 runs 13 residues. The CDR3 loop reads CASSPGQGYGYTF. CDR3 bases: TGTGCTAGCAGCCCCGGACAGGGCTATGGCTACACCTTC.

The genes are TRBV30 and TRBJ2-2; D is ambiguous. Trimming removed 2 bases at V and 2 bases at J, with 6 bases between. Germline lookup yields CDR1 GTSNPN and CDR2 SVGIG (reference sequence). This CDR3 has 13 amino acids. CDR3 protein: CAWSTTNTGELFF. For the CDR3, the DNA is TGTGCCTGGAGTACTACTAACACCGGGGAGCTGTTTTTT.

This clone has just a few counts. The chain carries TRBV25-1 and TRBJ2-5, with D perhaps TRBD1 (5 bases). Germline loops: CDR1 MGHDK, CDR2 SYGVNS. V was cut by 8 bases and J by 7 bases, with 20 bases left in between. This CDR3 is 14 amino acids long. CDR3 sequence reads: CASAGAGPSSTQYF. The DNA of the CDR3 is TGTGCCAGCGCTGGGGCAGGTCCAAGTTCGACCCAGTACTTC.

The J gene is TRBJ2-1, the V gene TRBV19, with D possibly being TRBD1 (6 bases). Germline V gene data show CDR1 as LNHDA and CDR2 as SQIVND (reference sequence). This CDR3 region has 13 residues. V was trimmed by 7 bases and J by 9 bases, leaving 16 bases between them. The CDR3 DNA reads as TGTGCCAGTACCCAGGACAGTATCGGTGAGCAGTTCTTC. Translation gives CASTQDSIGEQFF.

The chain links TRBV29-1 to TRBJ2-1; D perhaps matches TRBD2 (5 bases). The V and J ends lost 7 bases and 5 bases respectively, with 12 bases between them. Looked up from germline, CDR1 is SQVTM and CDR2 is ANQGSEA. CDR3 length equals 12 residues. The CDR3 spells CSADPGNNEQFF. For the CDR3, the DNA is TGCAGCGCAGATCCCGGGAACAATGAGCAGTTCTTC.

The chain employs TRBV5-8 and TRBJ2-7; TRBD1 aligns across 7 bases. This CDR3 has 14 residues. V was clipped by 3 bases and J by 2 bases; unmatched bases: 5. CDR1 SGHTS and CDR2 YDEGEE come from the germline V gene. The CDR3 region has the DNA TGTGCCAGCAGCTCCAGGACAGGCACCTACGAGCAGTACTTC. Translating it yields CASSSRTGTYEQYF.

The V call is TRBV28, the J call TRBJ1-2, with 12 bases lining up with TRBD1. CDR1 is MDHEN, CDR2 SYDVKM, per germline. With V trimmed by 6 bases and J by 8 bases, 13 bases remained unmatched. The CDR3 runs 16 residues. CDR3 protein: CASSTIWGQGAEGYTF. The DNA of the CDR3 is TGTGCCAGCAGCACCATATGGGGACAGGGGGCGGAAGGCTACACCTTC.

J is TRBJ2-4 and V is TRBV4-1; D is perhaps TRBD1 (5 bases). CDR3 length: 15 residues. Between the trimmed V and J ends, which lost 3 bases and 0 bases, there was a span of 9 bases. Germline loops: CDR1 MGHRA, CDR2 YSYEKL. CDR3 DNA sequence: TGCGCCAGCAGCCAGCTGGGGCTAGCCAAAAACATTCAGTACTTC. It translates to CASSQLGLAKNIQYF.

The rearrangement uses TRBV5-4 and TRBJ1-1, with no clear D. The V and J ends lost 4 bases and 4 bases respectively, with 14 bases between them. Looked up from germline, CDR1 is SGHNT and CDR2 is YYREEE (reference sequence). This CDR3 comprises 14 residues. In DNA, the CDR3 is TGTGCCAGCAGCCTGGGGTCAGTACCCACTGAAGCTTTCTTT. Protein sequence: CASSLGSVPTEAFF.

The DNA of the CDR3 is TGTGCCATCACCCTTGGCGGGACCGACACCGGGGAGCTGTTTTTT. As protein: CAITLGGTDTGELFF. The chain joins TRBV10-3 to TRBJ2-2; maybe TRBD2 (6 bases). The V gene lost 7 bases and the J gene lost 3 bases, with 15 bases spanning the gap. The CDR3 is made up of 15 amino acids. Germline CDR1 and CDR2: ENHRY and SYGVKD.

The J gene is TRBJ2-7, the V gene TRBV20-1; D is possibly TRBD1 (5 bases). The germline V and J ends were trimmed by 8 bases and 7 bases, with 15 bases remaining between them. CDR1 and CDR2 from the germline V gene are DFQATT and SNEGSKA (reference sequence). The CDR3 spans 11 residues. CDR3 DNA sequence: TGCAGTCTATCTCCAGGGCCGGAGCAGTACTTC. Amino acids: CSLSPGPEQYF.

The chain links TRBV5-4 to TRBJ1-2; TRBD1 is a possible D gene (5 bases). V was clipped by 4 bases and J by 0 bases, with 16 bases between them. The CDR3 totals 16 residues. CDR1 and CDR2 (germline): SGHNT, YYREEE (reference sequence). Written as DNA, the CDR3 is TGTGCCAGCAGCATCAACCCAGGGCGCGCTAACTATGGCTACACCTTC. As protein: CASSINPGRANYGYTF.

The rearrangement uses TRBV6-1 and TRBJ2-7, with D possibly being TRBD2 (6 bases). Trimming stripped 6 bases from V and 1 base from J, with 13 bases between. This CDR3 has 14 amino acids. Germline V gives CDR1 MNHNS, CDR2 SASEGT. The CDR3 loop is CASRGTAGSYEQYV. CDR3 DNA sequence: TGTGCCAGCAGGGGGACGGCGGGATCCTACGAGCAGTACGTC.

The chain combines TRBV5-1 with TRBJ1-1; 9 positions agree with TRBD1. The length of the CDR3 is 16 residues. V was clipped by 3 bases and J by 6 bases; unmatched bases: 12. The germline V gene encodes CDR1 SGHRS and CDR2 YFSETQ. This chain's CDR3 is CASSSDGGDRDPEAFF. In DNA, the CDR3 is TGCGCCAGCAGCTCCGACGGTGGGGACAGGGATCCTGAAGCTTTCTTT.

The chain combines TRBV19 with TRBJ2-6, with TRBD1 as a possible D gene (5 bases). Trimming cost V 3 bases and J 0 bases, with 9 bases left between them. The CDR3 is 16 residues long. Per germline, CDR1 LNHDA and CDR2 SQIVND (reference sequence). CDR3 region: CASSMKRGSGANVLTF. In nucleotides, the CDR3 is TGTGCCAGTAGTATGAAAAGGGGCTCTGGGGCCAACGTCCTGACTTTC.

The rearrangement joins TRBV6-6 to TRBJ1-1; D is unresolved. The CDR3 spans 14 residues. V gave up 2 bases and J gave up 0 bases, with 7 bases separating them. CDR1 is MNHNY, CDR2 SVGAGI, per germline (reference sequence). This CDR3 reads CASSYPQMNTEAFF. The CDR3 DNA reads TGTGCCAGCAGTTACCCACAGATGAACACTGAAGCTTTCTTT.

The V call is TRBV4-1, the J call TRBJ2-1; D remains ambiguous. CDR1 is MGHRA, CDR2 YSYEKL, per germline. The CDR3 extends over 14 amino acids. V was trimmed by 4 bases and J by 12 bases, leaving 19 bases between them. CDR3 residues: CASSRVSETEWQFF. The CDR3 DNA follows: TGCGCCAGCAGCCGAGTATCGGAGACTGAGTGGCAGTTCTTC.

The chain combines TRBV28 with TRBJ2-3; tentative D call: TRBD2 (6 bases). The length of the CDR3 is 13 residues. Germline CDR1 is MDHEN and CDR2 is SYDVKM. V was clipped by 7 bases and J by 2 bases, with 10 bases between them. The chain's CDR3 is CASKREDTDTQYF. In DNA, the CDR3 is TGTGCCAGCAAGAGGGAGGACACAGATACGCAGTATTTT.